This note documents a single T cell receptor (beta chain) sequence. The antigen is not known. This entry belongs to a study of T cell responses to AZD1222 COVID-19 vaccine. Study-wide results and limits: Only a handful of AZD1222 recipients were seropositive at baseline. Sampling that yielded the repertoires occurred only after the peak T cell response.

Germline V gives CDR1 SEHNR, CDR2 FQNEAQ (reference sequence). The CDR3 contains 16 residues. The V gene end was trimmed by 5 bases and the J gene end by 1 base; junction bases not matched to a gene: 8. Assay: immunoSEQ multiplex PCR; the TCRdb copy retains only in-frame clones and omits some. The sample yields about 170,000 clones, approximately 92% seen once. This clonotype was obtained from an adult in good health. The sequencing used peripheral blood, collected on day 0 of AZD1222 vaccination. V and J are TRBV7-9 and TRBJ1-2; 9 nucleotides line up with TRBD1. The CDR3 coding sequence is TGTGCCAGCAGCGCATCCGGGACAGGGAATAACTATGGCTACACCTTC. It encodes CASSASGTGNNYGYTF.